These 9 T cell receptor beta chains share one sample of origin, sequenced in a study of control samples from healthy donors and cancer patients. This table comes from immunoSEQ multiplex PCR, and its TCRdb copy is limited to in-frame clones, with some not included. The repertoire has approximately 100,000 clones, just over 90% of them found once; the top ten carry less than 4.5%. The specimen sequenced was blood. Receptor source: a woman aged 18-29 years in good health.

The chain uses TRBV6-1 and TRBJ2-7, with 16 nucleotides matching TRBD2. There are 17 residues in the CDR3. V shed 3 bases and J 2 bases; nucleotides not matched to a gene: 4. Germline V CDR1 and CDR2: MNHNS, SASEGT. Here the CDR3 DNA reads TGTGCCAGCAGTGACTTGGGACTAGCGGGGGGGCCCTACGAGCAGTACTTC. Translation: CASSDLGLAGGPYEQYF.

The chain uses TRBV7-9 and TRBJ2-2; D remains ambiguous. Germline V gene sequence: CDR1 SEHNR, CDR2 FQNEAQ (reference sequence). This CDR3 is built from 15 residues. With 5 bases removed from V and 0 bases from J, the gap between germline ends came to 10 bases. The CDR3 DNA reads TGTGCCAGCAGCCCAGCCCTCCCGAACACCGGGGAGCTGTTTTTT. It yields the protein CASSPALPNTGELFF.

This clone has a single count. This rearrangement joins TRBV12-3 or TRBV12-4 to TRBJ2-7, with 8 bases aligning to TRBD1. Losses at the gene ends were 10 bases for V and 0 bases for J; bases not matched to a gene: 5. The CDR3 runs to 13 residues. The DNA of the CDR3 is TGTGCCACCGTGGGACAGGACTCCTACGAGCAGTACTTC. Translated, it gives CATVGQDSYEQYF.

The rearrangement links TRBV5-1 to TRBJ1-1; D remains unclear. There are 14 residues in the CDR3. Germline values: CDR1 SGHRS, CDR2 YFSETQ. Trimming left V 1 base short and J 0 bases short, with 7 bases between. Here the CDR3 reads CASSLTSLNTEAFF. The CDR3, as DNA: TGCGCCAGCAGCTTGACCTCACTGAACACTGAAGCTTTCTTT. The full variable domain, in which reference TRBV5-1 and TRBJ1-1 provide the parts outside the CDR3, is KAGVTQTPRYLIKTRGQQVTLSCSPISGHRSVSWYQQTPGQGLQFLFEYFSETQRNKGNFPGRFSGRQFSNSRSEMNVSTLELGDSALYLCASSLTSLNTEAFFGQGTRLTVV.

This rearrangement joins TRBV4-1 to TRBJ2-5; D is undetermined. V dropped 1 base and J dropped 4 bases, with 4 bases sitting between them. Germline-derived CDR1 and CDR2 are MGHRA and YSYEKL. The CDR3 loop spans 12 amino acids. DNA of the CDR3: TGCGCCAGCAGCCAAGCTCCAGAGACCCAGTACTTC. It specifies CASSQAPETQYF.

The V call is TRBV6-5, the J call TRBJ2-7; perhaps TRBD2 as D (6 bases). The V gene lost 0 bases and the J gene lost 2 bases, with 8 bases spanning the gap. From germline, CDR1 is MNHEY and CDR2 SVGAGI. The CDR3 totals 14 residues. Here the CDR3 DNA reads TGTGCCAGCAGTTACTCACCGGGGGCCTACGAGCAGTACTTC. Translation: CASSYSPGAYEQYF.

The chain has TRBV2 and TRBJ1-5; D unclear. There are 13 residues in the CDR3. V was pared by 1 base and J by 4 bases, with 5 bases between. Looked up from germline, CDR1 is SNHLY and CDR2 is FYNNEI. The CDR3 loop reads CASSEDPNQPQHF. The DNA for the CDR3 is TGTGCCAGCAGTGAAGATCCAAATCAGCCCCAGCATTTT.

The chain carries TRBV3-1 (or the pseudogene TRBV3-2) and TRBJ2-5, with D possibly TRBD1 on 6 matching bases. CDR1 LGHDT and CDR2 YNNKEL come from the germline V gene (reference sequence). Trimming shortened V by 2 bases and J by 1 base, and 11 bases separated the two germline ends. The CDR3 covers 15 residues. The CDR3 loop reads CASSQTQGSQETQYF. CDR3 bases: TGTGCCAGCAGCCAAACACAGGGCTCCCAAGAGACCCAGTACTTC.

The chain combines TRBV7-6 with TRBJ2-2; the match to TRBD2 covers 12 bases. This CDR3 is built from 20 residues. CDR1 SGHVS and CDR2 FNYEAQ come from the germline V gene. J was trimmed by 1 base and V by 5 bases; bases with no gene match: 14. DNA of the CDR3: TGTGCCAGCAGCCCCGAGCTTCTACTAGCGGGGGGCCGGAACACCGGGGAGCTGTTTTTT. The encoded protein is CASSPELLLAGGRNTGELFF.